The 20 T cell receptor beta chains below come from one sample, sequenced in a study of blood T cell repertoires in COVID-19. The table came from immunoSEQ multiplex PCR; TCRdb's copy has only in-frame clones and leaves some out. Among approximately 180,000 clones listed, 90% were seen once. The sample comprised peripheral blood. These receptors originate from a man between 50 and 59 years old with acute or convalescent COVID-19.

The chain employs TRBV9 and TRBJ2-1; 10 bases align to TRBD2. This CDR3 spans 13 amino acids. With V trimmed by 1 base and J by 9 bases, 1 base remained unmatched. Looked up from germline, CDR1 is SGDLS and CDR2 is YYNGEE. The CDR3 loop reads CASSVSSGGEQFF. CDR3 in DNA: TGTGCCAGCAGCGTATCTAGCGGGGGTGAGCAGTTCTTC. The full variable domain, completed using reference TRBV9 and TRBJ2-1, is DSGVTQTPKHLITATGQRVTLRCSPRSGDLSVYWYQQSLDQGLQFLIQYYNGEERAKGNILERFSAQQFPDLHSELNLSSLELGDSALYFCASSVSSGGEQFFGPGTRLTVL.

V usage is TRBV9 and J usage is TRBJ2-7, with D unclear. The V and J ends lost 0 bases and 2 bases respectively, with 12 bases between them. Germline loops: CDR1 SGDLS, CDR2 YYNGEE. This CDR3 spans 15 amino acids. The CDR3 DNA reads as TGTGCCAGCAGCGTAGGGTTCAGTGGTCCCTACGAGCAGTACTTC. Protein product: CASSVGFSGPYEQYF.

On this clone: In the same sample, other DNA sequences code for this CDR3. This chain joins TRBV5-4 and TRBJ2-5; 8 positions match TRBD1. V was pared by 4 bases and J by 5 bases, with 10 bases of the junction left unmatched. Germline values: CDR1 SGHNT, CDR2 YYREEE (reference sequence). The CDR3 has 15 residues. The CDR3 protein is CASSHRQGHGETQYF. CDR3 nucleotides: TGTGCCAGCAGCCACAGACAGGGGCACGGGGAGACCCAGTACTTC. Drawing the rest from reference TRBV5-4 and TRBJ2-5, the complete variable domain is ETGVTQSPTHLIKTRGQQVTLRCSSQSGHNTVSWYQQALGQGPQFIFQYYREEENGRGNFPPRFSGLQFPNYSSELNVNALELDDSALYLCASSHRQGHGETQYFGPGTRLLVL.

This chain joins TRBV14 and TRBJ1-1; D is unclear. This CDR3 region has 13 residues. Trimming took 2 bases from V and 6 from J, leaving 10 bases between them. The germline V gene has CDR1 SGHDN and CDR2 FVKESK. As DNA, the CDR3 is TGTGCCAGCAGCCAACTTGTGGCAGCTGAAGCTTTCTTT. It specifies CASSQLVAAEAFF.

A single count supports this clone. The chain links TRBV5-4 to TRBJ2-5, with 7 bases matching TRBD2. The CDR3 runs 15 residues. J was trimmed by 5 bases and V by 0 bases; bases with no gene match: 7. Looked up from germline, CDR1 is SGHNT and CDR2 is YYREEE (reference sequence). The CDR3 reads CASSLARGLGETQYF. In DNA, the CDR3 is TGTGCCAGCAGCTTGGCGCGGGGGTTGGGGGAGACCCAGTACTTC.

The chain carries TRBV12-3 or TRBV12-4 and TRBJ1-3; no clear D. Trimming took 9 bases from V and 0 from J, leaving 9 bases between them. The CDR3 extends over 13 amino acids. CDR3 in DNA: TGTGCCAGTAAACAGAGCTCTGGAAACACCATATATTTT. Its translation: CASKQSSGNTIYF.

This chain links TRBV25-1 with TRBJ1-6; D is uncertain. The CDR3 is made up of 16 amino acids. V was trimmed by 1 base and J by 7 bases, leaving 14 bases between them. The V gene's germline CDR1 is MGHDK and CDR2 SYGVNS. DNA for the CDR3: TGTGCCAGCAGTGAATGGGGTTCAGAGGGAAATTCACCCCTCCACTTT. It yields the protein CASSEWGSEGNSPLHF.

The chain recombines TRBV10-3 with TRBJ1-3; D ambiguous. V dropped 2 bases and J dropped 4 bases, with 9 bases sitting between them. The CDR3 runs 14 residues. Germline-derived CDR1 and CDR2 are ENHRY and SYGVKD. CDR3 sequence (DNA): TGTGCCATCAGTGAGGGAGCGAACGGAAACACCATATATTTT. Translating gives CAISEGANGNTIYF.

The rearrangement uses TRBV30 and TRBJ1-2, with D perhaps TRBD1 (6 bases). Looked up from germline, CDR1 is GTSNPN and CDR2 is SVGIG (reference sequence). CDR3 length equals 12 residues. V lost 7 bases and J lost 4, with 13 bases in between. CDR3 sequence (DNA): TGTGCCTTGGCCCGGGACACCTATGGCTACACCTTC. This encodes CALARDTYGYTF. Looking up the rest from reference TRBV30 and TRBJ1-2 gives the full variable domain: SQTIHQWPATLVQPVGSPLSLECTVEGTSNPNLYWYRQAAGRGLQLLFYSVGIGQISSEVPQNLSASRPQDRQFILSSKKLLLSDSGFYLCALARDTYGYTFGSGTRLTVV.

This chain links TRBV4-2 with TRBJ2-2, with 12 bases identical to TRBD2. The CDR3 totals 18 residues. CDR1 and CDR2 (germline): LGHNA, YNFKEQ. Trimming cost V 4 bases and J 4 bases; bases outside gene matches: 10. In DNA, the CDR3 is TGTGCCAGCAGCCCCCGGTCTAGCGGGGGGGCGCCCACCGGGGAGCTGTTTTTT. This encodes CASSPRSSGGAPTGELFF.

The sample holds a few counts of this clone. This sequence joins TRBV12-5 and TRBJ1-4; possibly TRBD1 for D (6 bases). This CDR3 has 14 amino acids. Germline assignment: CDR1 LGHNT and CDR2 FRNRAP. V gave up 2 bases and J gave up 6 bases, with 10 bases separating them. The CDR3 region is CASGLRQVHEKLFF. The DNA for the CDR3 is TGTGCTAGTGGTTTGCGACAGGTTCATGAAAAACTGTTTTTT.

The chain employs TRBV19 and TRBJ2-3; TRBD1 matches at 9 bases. This CDR3 has 13 amino acids. Germline assignment: CDR1 LNHDA and CDR2 SQIVND (reference sequence). V lost 5 bases to trimming and J lost 6 bases; unmatched junction nucleotides: 3. The chain's CDR3 is CASSDRGADTQYF. Here the CDR3 DNA reads TGTGCCAGTAGTGACAGGGGGGCGGATACGCAGTATTTT.

This chain links TRBV30 with TRBJ1-1, with D unresolved. The CDR3 is 13 residues long. Germline loops: CDR1 GTSNPN, CDR2 SVGIG (reference sequence). Trimming stripped 3 bases from V and 1 base from J, with 9 bases between. In nucleotides, the CDR3 is TGTGCCTGGAGGCAGGAATGGAACACTGAAGCTTTCTTT. It encodes CAWRQEWNTEAFF.

The chain's CDR3 is CASSLLDYVSHEQFF. The CDR3 nucleotides are TGTGCCAGCAGCTTACTGGACTACGTTTCCCATGAGCAGTTCTTC. The chain recombines TRBV11-2 with TRBJ2-1; D is perhaps TRBD2 (6 bases). Germline-derived CDR1 and CDR2 are SGHAT and FQNNGV. The CDR3 runs to 15 residues. Trimming took off 2 bases at V and 8 bases at J, with 16 bases between the two ends.

The rearrangement uses TRBV4-3 and TRBJ1-4; TRBD1 matches at 9 bases. Trimming at V came to 0 bases and at J to 8 bases, leaving 10 bases not matched to a gene. CDR1 and CDR2 from the germline V gene are LGHNA and YSLEER. The CDR3 extends over 17 amino acids. This CDR3 reads CASSQDLGQGPGEKLFF. DNA for the CDR3: TGCGCCAGCAGCCAAGATTTGGGACAGGGCCCAGGGGAAAAACTGTTTTTT.

The J gene is TRBJ2-7, the V gene TRBV12-3 or TRBV12-4; D remains unclear. The CDR3 extends over 12 amino acids. The ends were cut back, 4 bases at V and 6 bases at J, with 10 bases in the middle. CDR3: CASSYVTGEQYF. The CDR3 region has the DNA TGTGCCAGCAGTTATGTTACTGGCGAGCAGTACTTC.

CDR3 nucleotide sequence: TGTGCCTATACCCGGGGCTCTGGAAACACCATATATTTT. Amino acid sequence: CAYTRGSGNTIYF. This chain joins TRBV30 and TRBJ1-3; D gene unclear. The length of the CDR3 is 13 residues. V lost 7 bases, J lost 0 bases, and 10 bases lay in between. Germline CDR1 reads GTSNPN; CDR2 reads SVGIG (reference sequence).

This sequence joins TRBV3-1 (or the pseudogene TRBV3-2) and TRBJ1-1; D ambiguous. The V gene lost 4 bases and the J gene lost 3 bases, with 18 bases spanning the gap. Germline V gene lookup returns CDR1 LGHDT and CDR2 YNNKEL (reference sequence). The CDR3 contains 16 residues. This CDR3 is CASSPPRSGVYTEAFF. The CDR3 DNA sequence: TGTGCCAGCAGCCCCCCCCGGAGCGGGGTGTACACTGAAGCTTTCTTT.

The chain links TRBV19 to TRBJ1-1, with 12 bases that match TRBD1. The CDR3 covers 18 residues. The J segment lost 1 base and the V segment lost 7 bases, leaving 13 bases of the junction unmatched. The germline V gene encodes CDR1 LNHDA and CDR2 SQIVND (reference sequence). The CDR3 DNA follows: TGTGCCAGTATAGGAACCGGGACAGGGGGCCGTCGGAACACTGAAGCTTTCTTT. Amino acids: CASIGTGTGGRRNTEAFF.

This clone turned up a few times. The V call is TRBV21-1, the J call TRBJ1-2; the table's TRBD1 call for D was not verified on the DNA. TRBV21-1 is a recognized pseudogene. This CDR3 is built from 20 residues. The CDR3 region has the DNA TGTGCCAGCAGCCTCCGGCAGCTAGGACAGGGCTCTCAATGGTACGGGGGCTACACCTTC. Its protein is CASSLRQLGQGSQWYGGYTF.